This TCR beta chain was recovered during a study of T cell changes during pregnancy in multiple sclerosis. The CDR3 has 16 residues. From germline, CDR1 is MRHNA and CDR2 SNTAGT. The trim removed 1 base at V and 6 bases at J, leaving 6 bases unmatched. The assay was immunoSEQ multiplex PCR, and TCRdb's table has in-frame clones only and misses some. The data show some 29,000 clones, 91% seen once. By sample fraction, this clone is medium-sized. Distinct nucleotide sequences in the sample also encode this CDR3. The chain employs TRBV6-4 and TRBJ2-3; 11 bases match TRBD2. The sequencing here drew on CD8+ T cells from peripheral blood mononuclear cells, taken in the second trimester of pregnancy. The TCR originated in a female donor in good health, enrolled as a control in a pregnancy study. The DNA of the CDR3 is TGTGCCAGCAGTGACTTAGCGGGGGGGCCTCGTGATACGCAGTATTTT. This encodes CASSDLAGGPRDTQYF.